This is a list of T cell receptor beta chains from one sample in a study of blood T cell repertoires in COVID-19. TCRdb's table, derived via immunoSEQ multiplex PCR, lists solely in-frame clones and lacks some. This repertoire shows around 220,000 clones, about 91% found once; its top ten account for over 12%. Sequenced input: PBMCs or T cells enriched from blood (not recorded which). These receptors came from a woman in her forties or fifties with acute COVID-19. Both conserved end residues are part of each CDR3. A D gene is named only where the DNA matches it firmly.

CASSGMPGLETYNEQFF,TRBV9,TRBD2,TRBJ2-1
CASSPRTSYEQYF,TRBV28,.,TRBJ2-7
CASSIPDMIYGYTF,TRBV19,.,TRBJ1-2
CASSETHSYEQYF,TRBV6-1,.,TRBJ2-7
CASSPTGGAYGYTF,TRBV27,TRBD1,TRBJ1-2
CASSQEVAPVTDTQYF,TRBV3-1/TRBV3-2,.,TRBJ2-3
CASSLAETKLNEQFF,TRBV5-1,.,TRBJ2-1
CASSSTGTRAEAFF,TRBV7-9,TRBD1,TRBJ1-1
CALGRGTEYNSPLHF,TRBV30,TRBD1,TRBJ1-6
CASSLGGGRLGTEAFF,TRBV5-4,.,TRBJ1-1
CASSHLRDRVEQYF,TRBV3-1/TRBV3-2,TRBD1,TRBJ2-7
CASSPGRSYGYTF,TRBV28,.,TRBJ1-2
CASSLASTGRGEQYF,TRBV7-2,.,TRBJ2-7
CASSFVAAEGDTQYF,TRBV7-6,.,TRBJ2-3
CASARTGTGGSEQFF,TRBV19,TRBD1,TRBJ2-1
CASSVRDIPSEQYF,TRBV9,.,TRBJ2-7
CASRPSGSATDTQYF,TRBV7-3,TRBD2,TRBJ2-3
CASSSIAGSSYEQYF,TRBV11-2,TRBD2,TRBJ2-7
CASSLGQGGAYEQYF,TRBV5-4,.,TRBJ2-7
CASWVAESPSYEQYF,TRBV2,.,TRBJ2-7
CASSLRLAGVSETQYF,TRBV5-4,TRBD2,TRBJ2-5
CASSPRDSLLYGYTF,TRBV25-1,TRBD1,TRBJ1-2
CASSYLPAKGAQHF,TRBV6-2/TRBV6-3,.,TRBJ1-5
CASSLLTGNSNQPQHF,TRBV11-2,TRBD1,TRBJ1-5
CASSPQGKNSPLHF,TRBV18,.,TRBJ1-6
CASRRVNSPLHF,TRBV28,.,TRBJ1-6
CASTSWGTGGRNEQFF,TRBV27,TRBD1,TRBJ2-1
CASSLEGGETQYF,TRBV12-3/TRBV12-4,.,TRBJ2-5
CASSDGTIPGELFF,TRBV19,TRBD2,TRBJ2-2
CASSLIVAAGSSYTF,TRBV5-6,.,TRBJ1-2
CAWSDLAGGYEQYF,TRBV30,TRBD2,TRBJ2-7
CAWRQGAGSEAFF,TRBV30,TRBD1,TRBJ1-1
CASSYLGQQETQYF,TRBV6-6,.,TRBJ2-5
CASSASYRAEQYF,TRBV19,.,TRBJ2-7
CASSWRTSGNRLSSYEQYF,TRBV7-2,TRBD2,TRBJ2-7
CASSAQRGQYF,TRBV7-2,TRBD2,TRBJ2-7
CASGAGGPGNEQFF,TRBV10-3,TRBD2,TRBJ2-1
CASSWDRGPGEQYF,TRBV7-9,TRBD1,TRBJ2-7
CASSVGKQNSPLHF,TRBV9,.,TRBJ1-6
CSARAQDGYTF,TRBV20-1,.,TRBJ1-2
CAWSVGQGAFF,TRBV30,TRBD1,TRBJ1-1
CASSFSVGTTSNQPQHF,TRBV7-2,.,TRBJ1-5
CASSPKVSTGVVEKLFF,TRBV18,TRBD1,TRBJ1-4
CASSPDQGAGGAEAFF,TRBV4-1,TRBD1,TRBJ1-1
CANRGLPYNEQFF,TRBV7-9,TRBD1,TRBJ2-1
CASFDRLDREVAFF,TRBV6-5,TRBD1,TRBJ1-1
CASSGRLSHANEKLFF,TRBV6-1,.,TRBJ1-4
CASSPAGVVSYEQYF,TRBV28,.,TRBJ2-7
CASSQSTSGYTDTQYF,TRBV10-2,TRBD2,TRBJ2-3
CASGDSSYNSPLHF,TRBV19,.,TRBJ1-6
CASSPLTANTEAFF,TRBV7-9,.,TRBJ1-1
CASRFRGPRYEQYF,TRBV12-2,.,TRBJ2-7
CASSYRGTSGRPANEQFF,TRBV7-9,TRBD2,TRBJ2-1
CASSFSAGETNEKLFF,TRBV27,.,TRBJ1-4
CASSFGQGALNTEAFF,TRBV7-2,TRBD1,TRBJ1-1
CASSTRQTSSYNEQFF,TRBV7-2,.,TRBJ2-1
CASSRSPGYGYTF,TRBV5-5,.,TRBJ1-2